This T cell receptor beta chain was sequenced in a study of blood T cell repertoires in COVID-19. Study details: Both acute and convalescent COVID-19 samples were obtained from the United States, Italy and Spain.

Method: immunoSEQ multiplex PCR; TCRdb's copy keeps in-frame clones and lacks some. This sample carries under 300,000 clones, 75% to 90% of them seen once, and the ten largest clones take around 13%. Germline CDR1 and CDR2: SGHRS and YFSETQ. The CDR3 totals 16 residues. The trim removed 0 bases at V and 4 bases at J, leaving 4 bases unmatched. Followed longitudinally, the Seattle patients had been enrolled during active infection. The rearrangement uses TRBV5-1 and TRBJ2-5; 12 bases are a match to TRBD2. Sequenced: peripheral blood. This TCR derives from a woman aged 65 to 85 with COVID-19, enrolled during active disease. Here the CDR3 DNA reads TGCGCCAGCAGCTTGGGGCTAGCGGGGGGGCCAGAGACCCAGTACTTC. Translation: CASSLGLAGGPETQYF.